This paragraph covers one TCR beta chain sequence. The target of this receptor is not known. Base-call qualities are not available, and no considerably larger clone is one nucleotide away. The germline V gene specifies SQVTM as CDR1 and ANQGSEA as CDR2. The CDR3 runs 15 residues from the cysteine to the phenylalanine. Only the CDR3 part of the read is kept: 45 bases, read in frame from the first base. V and J lose 1 base and 5 bases, and a span of 15 bases separates them. This record belongs to a study of PD-1 blockade in classical Hodgkin lymphoma (dated by TCRdb to 2019 to 2021). General notes on the study: Nivolumab dosing was 3 mg/kg intravenously every 2 weeks, continuing until either disease progression or unacceptable toxicity. The study used TCR beta sequencing and CyTOF to define a peripheral blood immune signature of response to PD-1 blockade in classical Hodgkin lymphoma.

The Qiagen DNeasy kit was used to extract genomic DNA both from unsorted PBMCs and from the negatively selected CD4+ and CD8+ fractions. Using primers that anneal to V and J segments, immunoSEQ multiplex PCR amplified the TCR beta CDR3 regions. A synthetic immune receptor repertoire was used to minimize amplification bias, and remaining bias was computationally removed after sequencing. In the authors' own workflow: Repertoire diversity was quantified as the Shannon entropy index using custom Python scripts. Unsorted, CD4+ and CD8+ repertoires were analyzed separately, except for combined analyses in which CD4+ and CD8+ sequences were merged in silico. A clone was considered expanded if an increase in frequency of at least 2-fold after treatment relative to C1D1 was found, and a pseudocount of 0.5 was applied to clones undetected at baseline. Clones with 0 or 1 copy at C1D1 were defined as singleton clones, while clones with 2 or more copies were defined as non-singleton clones. Clones expanded in unsorted samples were annotated as CD4+, CD8+ or unknown by matching protein sequences in sorted samples from the same patient. Wilcoxon tests were applied to paired samples to test diversity changes from C1D1 to C4D1. This immuneACCESS table, as held by TCRdb, lists in-frame sequences with V and J called but not all clones. Of the missing ones, under half trace to an unresolved V gene in checked studies; the others have no known cause. V and J calls and clone size are as listed in that table; D and trimming were resolved from the DNA. Within this sample are about 15,000 clones, with over 60% of them counted one time only. The biggest ten clones account for approximately 8% of the sample.

This specimen's time point label, per the study, means: cycle 2 day 1 (C2D1) of nivolumab. All trial patients had relapsed after autologous stem cell transplantation, with cohorts A, B and C differing in prior brentuximab vedotin exposure. The trial cohort included 56 patients with relapsed/refractory classical Hodgkin lymphoma, and each patient had a best overall response of complete response, partial response or progressive disease. Single-agent nivolumab was administered to trial patients in the multi-cohort phase II CheckMate 205 trial. An independent review committee assessed best overall response by applying the 2007 International Working Group response criteria. Trial PBMCs were obtained immediately prior to nivolumab initiation (C1D1) and on therapy at cycle 2 day 1 and cycle 4 day 1. Peripheral blood was collected in 8 mL Vacutainer Cell Preparation Tubes, from which PBMCs were isolated by centrifugation and then cryopreserved.

Overall results and qualifications from the work: Trial patients achieving complete response had baseline diversity similar to newly diagnosed patients, whereas partial responders and progressors had significantly lower diversity. Newly diagnosed patients were reported to have lower baseline TCR diversity than healthy donors, and relapsed/refractory patients were reported to have lower baseline TCR diversity still. Patients starting nivolumab less than 1 year after ASCT had lower diversity and were excluded from later analyses to avoid confounding by immune reconstitution. CD4+ but not CD8+ TCR diversity rose significantly by C4D1 (p=0.0027 vs p=0.16), most apparent in complete responders (p=0.02). Only a single clinical trial cohort was studied, and what caused the repertoire differences, possibly disease activity or prior therapy, remained undefined.

The rearrangement joined TRBV29-1 to TRBJ2-1; the D gene remains uncertain. Sequencing was performed on peripheral blood mononuclear cells (PBMCs), taken before the second cycle of nivolumab. This clonotype originated in a human donor with classical Hodgkin lymphoma. DNA sequence: TGCAGCGTTGAAGGACCTTTAACTCAAGACAATGAGCAGTTCTTC. The translation is CSVEGPLTQDNEQFF.